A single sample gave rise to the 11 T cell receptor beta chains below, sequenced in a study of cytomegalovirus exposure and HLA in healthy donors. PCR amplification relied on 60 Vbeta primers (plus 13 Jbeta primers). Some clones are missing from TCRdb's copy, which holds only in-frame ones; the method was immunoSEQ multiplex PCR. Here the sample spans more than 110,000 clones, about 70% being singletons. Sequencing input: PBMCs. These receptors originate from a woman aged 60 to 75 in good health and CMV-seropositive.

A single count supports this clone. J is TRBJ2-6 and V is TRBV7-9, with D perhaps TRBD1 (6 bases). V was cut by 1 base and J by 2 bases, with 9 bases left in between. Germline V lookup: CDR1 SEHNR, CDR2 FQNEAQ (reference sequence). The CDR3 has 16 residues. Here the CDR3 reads CASSLVGGPGANVLTF. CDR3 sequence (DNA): TGTGCCAGCAGCTTAGTAGGGGGACCTGGGGCCAACGTCCTGACTTTC.

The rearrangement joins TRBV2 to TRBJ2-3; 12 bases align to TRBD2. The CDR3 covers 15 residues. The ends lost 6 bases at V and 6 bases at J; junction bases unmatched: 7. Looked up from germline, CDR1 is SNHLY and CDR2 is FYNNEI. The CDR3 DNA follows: TGTGCCAGCAGGAAAGGACTAGCGGGGACCGATACGCAGTATTTT. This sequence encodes CASRKGLAGTDTQYF.

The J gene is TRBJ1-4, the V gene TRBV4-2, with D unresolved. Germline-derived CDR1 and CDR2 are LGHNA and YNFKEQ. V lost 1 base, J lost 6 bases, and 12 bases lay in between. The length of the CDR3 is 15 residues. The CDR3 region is CASSQGRENDEKLFF. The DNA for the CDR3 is TGTGCCAGCAGCCAAGGCCGGGAGAATGATGAAAAACTGTTTTTT.

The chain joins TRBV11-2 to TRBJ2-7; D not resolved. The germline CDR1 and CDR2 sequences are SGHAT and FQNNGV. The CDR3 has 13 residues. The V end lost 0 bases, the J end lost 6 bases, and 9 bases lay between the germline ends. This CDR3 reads CASSLEPGSEQYF. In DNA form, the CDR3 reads TGTGCCAGCAGCTTAGAACCAGGCAGCGAGCAGTACTTC.

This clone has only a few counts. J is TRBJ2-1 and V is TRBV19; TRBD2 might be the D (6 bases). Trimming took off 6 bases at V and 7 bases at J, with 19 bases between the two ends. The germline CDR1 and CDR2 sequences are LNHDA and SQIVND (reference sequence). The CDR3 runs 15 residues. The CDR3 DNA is TGTGCCAGTAGGACCGGGACGTCTGGAGGGAATGAGCAGTTCTTC. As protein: CASRTGTSGGNEQFF.

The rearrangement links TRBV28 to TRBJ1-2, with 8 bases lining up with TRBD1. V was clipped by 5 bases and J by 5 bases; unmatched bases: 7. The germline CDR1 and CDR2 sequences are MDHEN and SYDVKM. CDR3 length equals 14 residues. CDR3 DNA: TGTGCCAGCAGTATCGACAGGGGCGAGTATGGCTACACCTTC. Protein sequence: CASSIDRGEYGYTF.

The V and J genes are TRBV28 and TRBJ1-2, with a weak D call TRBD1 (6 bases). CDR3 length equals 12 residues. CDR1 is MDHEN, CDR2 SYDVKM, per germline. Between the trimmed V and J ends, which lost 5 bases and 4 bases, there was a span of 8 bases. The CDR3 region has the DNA TGTGCCAGCAGTAGAGGGGGCTATGGCTACACCTTC. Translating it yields CASSRGGYGYTF.

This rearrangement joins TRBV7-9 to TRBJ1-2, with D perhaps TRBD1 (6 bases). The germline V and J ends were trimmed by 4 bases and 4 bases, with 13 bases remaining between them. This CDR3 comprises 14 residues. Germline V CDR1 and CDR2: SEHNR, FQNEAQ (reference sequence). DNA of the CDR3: TGTGCCAGCAGCTCCTCATTGGACAGCTATGGCTACACCTTC. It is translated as CASSSSLDSYGYTF.

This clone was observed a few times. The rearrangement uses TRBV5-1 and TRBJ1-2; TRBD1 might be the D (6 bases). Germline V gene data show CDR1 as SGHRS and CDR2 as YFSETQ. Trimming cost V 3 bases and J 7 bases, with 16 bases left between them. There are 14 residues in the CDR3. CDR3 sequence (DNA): TGCGCCAGCAGCTGGGGGGGCGCAGGGTCTGGCTACACCTTC. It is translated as CASSWGGAGSGYTF.

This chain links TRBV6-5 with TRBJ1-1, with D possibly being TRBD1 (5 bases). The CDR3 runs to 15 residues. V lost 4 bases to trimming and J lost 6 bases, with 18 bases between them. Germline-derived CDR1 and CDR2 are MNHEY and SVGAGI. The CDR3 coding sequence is TGTGCCAGCAGTTCCCCCGCGGGGGAGAGCGCTGAAGCTTTCTTT. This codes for CASSSPAGESAEAFF.

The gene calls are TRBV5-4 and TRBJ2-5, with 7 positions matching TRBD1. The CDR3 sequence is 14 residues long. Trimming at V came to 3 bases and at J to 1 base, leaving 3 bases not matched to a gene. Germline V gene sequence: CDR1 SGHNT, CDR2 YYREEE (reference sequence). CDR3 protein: CASSSQGIQETQYF. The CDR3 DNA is TGTGCCAGCAGCTCACAGGGGATCCAAGAGACCCAGTACTTC.